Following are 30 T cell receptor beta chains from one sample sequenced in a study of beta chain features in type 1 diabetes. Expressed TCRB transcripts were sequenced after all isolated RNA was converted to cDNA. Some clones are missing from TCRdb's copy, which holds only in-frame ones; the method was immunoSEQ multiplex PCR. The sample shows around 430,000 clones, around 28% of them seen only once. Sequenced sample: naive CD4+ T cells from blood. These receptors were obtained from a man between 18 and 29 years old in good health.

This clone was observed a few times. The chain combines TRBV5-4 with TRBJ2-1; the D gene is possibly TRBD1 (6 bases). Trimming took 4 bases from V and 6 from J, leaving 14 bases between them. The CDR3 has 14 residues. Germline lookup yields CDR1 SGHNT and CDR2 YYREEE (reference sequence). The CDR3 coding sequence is TGTGCCAGCAGCCCAATCAGGGGAAGCAATGAGCAGTTCTTC. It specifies CASSPIRGSNEQFF.

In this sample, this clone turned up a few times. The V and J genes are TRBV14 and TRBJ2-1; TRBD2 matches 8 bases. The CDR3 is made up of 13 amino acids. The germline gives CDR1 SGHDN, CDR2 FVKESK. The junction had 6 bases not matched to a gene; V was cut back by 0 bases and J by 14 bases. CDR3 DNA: TGTGCCAGCAGCCAAGATCTGAGGCGGGAGGAGTTCTTC. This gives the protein CASSQDLRREEFF.

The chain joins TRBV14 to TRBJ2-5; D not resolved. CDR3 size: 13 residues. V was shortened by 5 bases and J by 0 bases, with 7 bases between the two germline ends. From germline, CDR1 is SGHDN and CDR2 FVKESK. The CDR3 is CASSFFHQETQYF. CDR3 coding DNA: TGTGCCAGCAGCTTTTTCCACCAAGAGACCCAGTACTTC. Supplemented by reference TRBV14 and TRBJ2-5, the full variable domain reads EAGVTQFPSHSVIEKGQTVTLRCDPISGHDNLYWYRRVMGKEIKFLLHFVKESKQDESGMPNNRFLAERTGGTYSTLKVQPAELEDSGVYFCASSFFHQETQYFGPGTRLLVL.

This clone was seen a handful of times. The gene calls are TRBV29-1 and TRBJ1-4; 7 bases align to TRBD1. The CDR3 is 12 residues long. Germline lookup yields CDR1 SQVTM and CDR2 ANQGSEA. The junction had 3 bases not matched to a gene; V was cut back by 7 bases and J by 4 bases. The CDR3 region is CSGQGYNEKLFF. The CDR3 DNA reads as TGCAGCGGACAGGGTTATAATGAAAAACTGTTTTTT.

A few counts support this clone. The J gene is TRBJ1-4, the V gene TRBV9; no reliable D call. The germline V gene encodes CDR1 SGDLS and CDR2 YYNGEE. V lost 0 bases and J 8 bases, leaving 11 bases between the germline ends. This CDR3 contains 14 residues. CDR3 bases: TGTGCCAGCAGCGTAGGACGGATGGGGGAAAAACTGTTTTTT. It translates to CASSVGRMGEKLFF.

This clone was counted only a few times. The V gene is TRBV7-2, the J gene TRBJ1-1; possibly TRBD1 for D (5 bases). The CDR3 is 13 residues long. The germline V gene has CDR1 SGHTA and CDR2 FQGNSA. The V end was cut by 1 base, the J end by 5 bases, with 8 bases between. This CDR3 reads CASSLERGTEAFF. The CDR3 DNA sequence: TGTGCCAGCAGCTTAGAACGGGGGACTGAAGCTTTCTTT.

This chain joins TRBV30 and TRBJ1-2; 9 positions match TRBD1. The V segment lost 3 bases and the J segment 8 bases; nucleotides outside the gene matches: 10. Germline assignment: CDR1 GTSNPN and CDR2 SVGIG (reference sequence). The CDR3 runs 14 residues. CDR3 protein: CAWRNRDRVGGYTF. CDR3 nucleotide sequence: TGTGCCTGGAGGAACCGGGACAGGGTGGGAGGCTACACCTTC.

CDR3 region: CAISDREKGEAFF. The CDR3 nucleotides read TGTGCCATCAGTGACAGGGAGAAAGGTGAAGCTTTCTTT. This rearrangement joins TRBV10-3 to TRBJ1-1; TRBD1 is a possible D gene (5 bases). The germline V gene encodes CDR1 ENHRY and CDR2 SYGVKD. V lost 3 bases, J lost 7 bases, and 12 bases lay in between. The CDR3 contains 13 residues.

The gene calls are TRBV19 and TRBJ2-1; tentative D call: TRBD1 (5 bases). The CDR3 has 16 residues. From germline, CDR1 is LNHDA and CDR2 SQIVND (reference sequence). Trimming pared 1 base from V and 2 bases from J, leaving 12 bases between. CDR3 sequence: CASSIGNDRAYNEQFF. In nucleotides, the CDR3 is TGTGCCAGTAGTATAGGTAACGACAGAGCCTACAATGAGCAGTTCTTC.

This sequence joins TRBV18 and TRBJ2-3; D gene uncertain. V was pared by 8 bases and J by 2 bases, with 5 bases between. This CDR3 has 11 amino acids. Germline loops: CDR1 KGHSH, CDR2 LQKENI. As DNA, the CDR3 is TGTGCCAGCGCCTACACAGATACGCAGTATTTT. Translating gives CASAYTDTQYF.

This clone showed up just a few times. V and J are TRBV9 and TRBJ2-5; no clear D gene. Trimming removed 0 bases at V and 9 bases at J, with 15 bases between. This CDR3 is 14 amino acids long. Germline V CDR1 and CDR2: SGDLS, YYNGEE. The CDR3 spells CASSVGLGSRAQYF. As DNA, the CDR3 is TGTGCCAGCAGCGTAGGTTTAGGTTCTAGGGCCCAGTACTTC.

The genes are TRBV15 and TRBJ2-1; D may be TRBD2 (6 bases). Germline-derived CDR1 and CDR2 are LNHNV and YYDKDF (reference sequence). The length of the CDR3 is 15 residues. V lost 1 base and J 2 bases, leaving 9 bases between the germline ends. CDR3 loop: CATSRASVPYNEQFF. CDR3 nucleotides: TGTGCCACCAGCAGAGCTAGCGTACCCTACAATGAGCAGTTCTTC.

The CDR3 nucleotides are TGTGCCAGCAGCTGGGGACTAGCGGGACAAGAGACCCAGTACTTC. Residues: CASSWGLAGQETQYF. The V gene is TRBV5-6, the J gene TRBJ2-5, with 13 bases lining up with TRBD2. Trimming removed 3 bases from V and 2 bases from J; junction bases left unmatched: 1. CDR3 length: 15 residues. CDR1 is SGHDT and CDR2 is YYEEEE in the germline V gene.

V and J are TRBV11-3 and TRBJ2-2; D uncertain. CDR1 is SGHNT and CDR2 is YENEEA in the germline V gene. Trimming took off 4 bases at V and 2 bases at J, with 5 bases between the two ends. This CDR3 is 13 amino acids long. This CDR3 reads CASSSLNTGELFF. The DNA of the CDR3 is TGTGCCAGCAGCTCCCTTAACACCGGGGAGCTGTTTTTT. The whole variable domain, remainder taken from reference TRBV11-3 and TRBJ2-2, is EAGVVQSPRYKIIEKKQPVAFWCNPISGHNTLYWYLQNLGQGPELLIRYENEEAVDDSQLPKDRFSAERLKGVDSTLKIQPAELGDSAVYLCASSSLNTGELFFGEGSRLTVL.

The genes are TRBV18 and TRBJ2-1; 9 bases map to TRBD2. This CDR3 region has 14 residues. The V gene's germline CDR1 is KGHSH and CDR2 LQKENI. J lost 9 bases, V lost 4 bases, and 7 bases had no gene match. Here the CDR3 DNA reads TGTGCCAGCTCACGAGCGGGAGGATTTGGTGAGCAGTTCTTC. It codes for CASSRAGGFGEQFF.

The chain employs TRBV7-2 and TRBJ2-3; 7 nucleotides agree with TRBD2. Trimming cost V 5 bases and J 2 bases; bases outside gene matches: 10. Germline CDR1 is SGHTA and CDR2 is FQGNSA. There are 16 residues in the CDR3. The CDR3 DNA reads TGTGCCAGCAGCCGTCAACGGGAGGCTTACACAGATACGCAGTATTTT. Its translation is CASSRQREAYTDTQYF.

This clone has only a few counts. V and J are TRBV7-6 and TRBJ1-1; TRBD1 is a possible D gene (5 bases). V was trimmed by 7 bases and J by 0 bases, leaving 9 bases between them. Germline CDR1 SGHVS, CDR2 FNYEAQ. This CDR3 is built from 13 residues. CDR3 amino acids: CASTGGLNTEAFF. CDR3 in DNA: TGTGCCAGCACCGGGGGATTGAACACTGAAGCTTTCTTT.

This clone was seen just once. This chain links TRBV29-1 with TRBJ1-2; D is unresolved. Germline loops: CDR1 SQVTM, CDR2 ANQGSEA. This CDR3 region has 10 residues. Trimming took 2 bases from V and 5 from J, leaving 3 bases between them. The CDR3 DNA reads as TGCAGCGTTGAAAGTTATGGCTACACCTTC. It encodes CSVESYGYTF.

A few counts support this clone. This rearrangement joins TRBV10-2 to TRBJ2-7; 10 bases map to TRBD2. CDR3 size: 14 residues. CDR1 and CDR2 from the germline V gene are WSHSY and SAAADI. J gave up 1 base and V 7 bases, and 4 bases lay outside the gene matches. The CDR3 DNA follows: TGCGCCAGCACTGGACTAGCGGATTCCTACGAGCAGTACTTC. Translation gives CASTGLADSYEQYF.

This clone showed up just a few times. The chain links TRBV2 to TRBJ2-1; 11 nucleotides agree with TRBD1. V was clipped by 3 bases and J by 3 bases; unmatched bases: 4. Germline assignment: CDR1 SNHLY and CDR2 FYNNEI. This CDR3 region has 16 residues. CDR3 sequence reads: CASSELGQGVYNEQFF. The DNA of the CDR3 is TGTGCCAGCAGTGAGCTGGGACAGGGGGTCTACAATGAGCAGTTCTTC.

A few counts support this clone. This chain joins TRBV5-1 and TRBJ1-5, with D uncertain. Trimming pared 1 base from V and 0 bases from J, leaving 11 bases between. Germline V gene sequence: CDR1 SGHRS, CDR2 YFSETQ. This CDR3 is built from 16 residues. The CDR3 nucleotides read TGCGCCAGCAGCTTGAGCGGTGATTATAGCAATCAGCCCCAGCATTTT. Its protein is CASSLSGDYSNQPQHF.

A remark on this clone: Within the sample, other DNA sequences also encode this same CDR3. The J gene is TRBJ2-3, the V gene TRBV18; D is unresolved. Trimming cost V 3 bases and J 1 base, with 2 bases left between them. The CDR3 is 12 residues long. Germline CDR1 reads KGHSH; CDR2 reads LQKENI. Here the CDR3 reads CASSPRTDTQYF. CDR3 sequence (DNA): TGTGCCAGCTCACCTCGCACAGATACGCAGTATTTT.

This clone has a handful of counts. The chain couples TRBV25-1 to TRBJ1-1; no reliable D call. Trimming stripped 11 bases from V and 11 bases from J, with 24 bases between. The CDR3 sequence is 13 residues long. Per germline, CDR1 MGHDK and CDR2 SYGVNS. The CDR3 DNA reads TGTGCCGCTAGGGCTACTGCTGCTGTTGGGGCTTTCTTT. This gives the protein CAARATAAVGAFF.

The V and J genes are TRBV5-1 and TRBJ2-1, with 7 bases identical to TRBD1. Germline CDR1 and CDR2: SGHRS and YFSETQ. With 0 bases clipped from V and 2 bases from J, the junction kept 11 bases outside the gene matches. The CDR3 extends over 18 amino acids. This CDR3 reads CASSLGLSGTVAYNEQFF. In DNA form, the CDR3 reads TGCGCCAGCAGCTTGGGACTCTCCGGGACAGTAGCCTACAATGAGCAGTTCTTC.

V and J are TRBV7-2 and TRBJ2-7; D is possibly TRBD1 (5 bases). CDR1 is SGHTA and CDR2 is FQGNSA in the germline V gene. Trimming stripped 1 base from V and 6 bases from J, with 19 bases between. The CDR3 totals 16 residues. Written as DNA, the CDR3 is TGTGCCAGCAGCTTAGGAGGCGCAGGGCACGTCCTCGAGCAGTACTTC. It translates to CASSLGGAGHVLEQYF.

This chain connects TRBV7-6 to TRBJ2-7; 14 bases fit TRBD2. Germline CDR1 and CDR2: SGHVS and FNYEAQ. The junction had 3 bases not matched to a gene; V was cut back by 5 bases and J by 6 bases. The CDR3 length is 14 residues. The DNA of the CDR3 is TGTGCCAGCAGCGAGGGACTAGCGGGAGCCGAGCAGTACTTC. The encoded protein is CASSEGLAGAEQYF.

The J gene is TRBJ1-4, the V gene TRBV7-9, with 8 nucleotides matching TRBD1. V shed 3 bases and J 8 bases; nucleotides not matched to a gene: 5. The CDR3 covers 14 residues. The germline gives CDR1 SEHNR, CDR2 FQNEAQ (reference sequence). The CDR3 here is CASSFQGAEEKLFF. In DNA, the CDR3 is TGTGCCAGCAGCTTCCAGGGGGCGGAGGAAAAACTGTTTTTT. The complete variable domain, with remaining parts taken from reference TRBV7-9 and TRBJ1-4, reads DTGVSQNPRHKITKRGQNVTFRCDPISEHNRLYWYRQTLGQGPEFLTYFQNEAQLEKSRLLSDRFSAERPKGSFSTLEIQRTEQGDSAMYLCASSFQGAEEKLFFGSGTQLSVL.

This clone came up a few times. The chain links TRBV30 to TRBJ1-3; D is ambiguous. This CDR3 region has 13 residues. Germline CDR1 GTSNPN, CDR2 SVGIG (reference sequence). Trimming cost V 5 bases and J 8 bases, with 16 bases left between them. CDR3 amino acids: CAWQRTPFDTIYF. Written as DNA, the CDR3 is TGTGCCTGGCAACGGACCCCTTTCGACACCATATATTTT.

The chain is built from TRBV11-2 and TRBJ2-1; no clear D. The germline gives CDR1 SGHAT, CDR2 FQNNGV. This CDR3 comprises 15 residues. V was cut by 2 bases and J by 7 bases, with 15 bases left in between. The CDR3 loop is CASSLYDGLGNEQFF. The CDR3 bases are TGTGCCAGCAGCTTATATGACGGTTTAGGGAATGAGCAGTTCTTC.

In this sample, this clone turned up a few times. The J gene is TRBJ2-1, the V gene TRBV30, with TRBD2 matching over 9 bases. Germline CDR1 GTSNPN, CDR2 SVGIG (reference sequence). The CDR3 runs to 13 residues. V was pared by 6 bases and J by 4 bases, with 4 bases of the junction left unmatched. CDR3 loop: CACTSGHYNEQFF. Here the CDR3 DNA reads TGTGCCTGTACTAGCGGGCATTACAATGAGCAGTTCTTC.